The rows below give T cell receptor beta chains drawn from one sample of a study of T cell responses to AZD1222 COVID-19 vaccine. Produced via immunoSEQ multiplex PCR; TCRdb's table is partial and in-frame only. The sample yields 90,000 to 150,000 clones, 75% to 95% seen once. This material consisted of peripheral blood, taken on day 0 of AZD1222 vaccination. Every receptor here comes from an adult in good health. Each CDR3 is given with its conserved first and last residue. A D gene is named only where the DNA matches it firmly. Size values are once, few and many counts, or a class for expanded clones, and some rows have none.

j_call clone_size d_call v_call cdr3_nt cdr3_aa
TRBJ1-2 . . TRBV30 TGTGCCTGGATTCAGGGGCTGAACTATGGCTACACCTTC CAWIQGLNYGYTF
TRBJ1-4 . . TRBV7-6 TGTGCCAGCAGCTTAAAAGAAAAACTGTTTTTT CASSLKEKLFF
TRBJ1-6 . TRBD1 TRBV10-2 TGCGCCAGCAAGAACAGGGGTGGGTCACCCCTCCACTTT CASKNRGGSPLHF
TRBJ1-6 . . TRBV6-5 TGTGCCAGTCAAGGGGATGGCTCCTATAATTCACCCCTCCACTTT CASQGDGSYNSPLHF
TRBJ1-6 . . TRBV10-2 TGCGCCAGCAGTGAGCGTGAGGGCTCCTATAATTCACCCCTCCACTTT CASSEREGSYNSPLHF
TRBJ2-7 . . TRBV5-4 TGTGCCAGCAGCACCGGGACTCCCCTGGGGACCTACGAGCAGTACTTC CASSTGTPLGTYEQYF
TRBJ2-7 . . TRBV19 TGTGCCAGTAGTATCCCCGGGACATTGAGCTCCTACGAGCAGTACTTC CASSIPGTLSSYEQYF
TRBJ1-2 once . TRBV7-9 TGTGCCAGCAGCTCATTTCACCACTATGGCTACACCTTC CASSSFHHYGYTF
TRBJ2-5 . . TRBV28 TGTGCCAGCAGCTCCCAAGAGACCCAGTACTTC CASSSQETQYF
TRBJ2-4 . . TRBV4-1 TGCGCCAGCAGCCAAGAGGAGGTAGGCCGGATAGCCAAAAACATTCAGTACTTC CASSQEEVGRIAKNIQYF
TRBJ2-7 . . TRBV19 TGTGCCAGTAGCTCCGCCGGGACACGTTCCTACGAGCAGTACTTC CASSSAGTRSYEQYF
TRBJ1-2 once . TRBV5-1 TGCGCCAGCAGCTTGGAGCAGGGTAACTATGGCTACACCTTC CASSLEQGNYGYTF
TRBJ1-1 . . TRBV5-5 TGTGCCAGCAGCTTCGGGGGCTTGAACACTGAAGCTTTCTTT CASSFGGLNTEAFF
TRBJ1-2 . . TRBV7-5 TGTGCCAGAAGGAAGCCGGGACAGCTATATGGCTACACCTTC CARRKPGQLYGYTF
TRBJ2-1 . . TRBV28 TGTGCCAGCACCGACTATCAGGCGGAATCCTACAATGAGCAGTTCTTC CASTDYQAESYNEQFF
TRBJ1-2 . TRBD1 TRBV11-2 TGTGCCAGCAGCCCCGAATGGACAGGCGACGGCTACACCTTC CASSPEWTGDGYTF
TRBJ2-3 . . TRBV4-1 TGCGCCACGGGGGAGACCCTTGGCACAGATACGCAGTATTTT CATGETLGTDTQYF
TRBJ1-2 once TRBD1 TRBV27 TGTGCCAGCAGTGGCAGGGACAGGGGGCACCATGGCTACACCTTC CASSGRDRGHHGYTF
TRBJ2-7 . TRBD2 TRBV6-6 TGTGCCAGCAGCCCTACCGCGGGGGAGGGGCCCTACGAGCAGTACTTC CASSPTAGEGPYEQYF
TRBJ2-3 . . TRBV28 TGTGCCAGCAGTTTCCAGCGAATGAGCACAGATACGCAGTATTTT CASSFQRMSTDTQYF
TRBJ2-6 . . TRBV18 TGTGCCAGCTCACTTGGACACTCTGGGGCCAACGTCCTGACTTTC CASSLGHSGANVLTF
TRBJ1-6 once . TRBV30 TGTGCCTGGATGGGCAGAAATAATTCACCCCTCCACTTT CAWMGRNNSPLHF
TRBJ1-2 once . TRBV18 TGTGCCAGCTCCAAAGATATCGGATTCTCTATGAATGGCTACACCTTC CASSKDIGFSMNGYTF
TRBJ2-7 . TRBD2 TRBV10-1 TGCGCCAGCAGTGGAGCGGGATTCTACGAGCAGTACTTC CASSGAGFYEQYF
TRBJ1-1 . . TRBV9 TGTGCCAGCAGCTCTAGAACTGAAGCTTTCTTT CASSSRTEAFF
TRBJ1-4 . . TRBV19 TGTGCCAGTGCTATCCAGGGAGGAAAACTGTTTTTT CASAIQGGKLFF
TRBJ2-5 . . TRBV7-2 TGTGCCAGCAGCCTGGGCAGAGTTCTCCAAGAGACCCAGTACTTC CASSLGRVLQETQYF
TRBJ1-4 . TRBD1 TRBV4-1 TGCGCCAGCAGCCAAGATCATTGGGACAGGGTAGGAACTAATGAAAAACTGTTTTTT CASSQDHWDRVGTNEKLFF
TRBJ2-3 . . TRBV9 TGTGCCAGCAGCGTAGGAAGAGGCAACGCAGATACGCAGTATTTT CASSVGRGNADTQYF
TRBJ1-6 . . TRBV11-2 TGTGCCAGCAGCCAGGGACGGCCAAATTCACCCCTCCACTTT CASSQGRPNSPLHF
TRBJ1-4 . TRBD1 TRBV28 TGTGCCAGCAGTCGGACAGGAACGGCTAATGAAAAACTGTTTTTT CASSRTGTANEKLFF
TRBJ2-7 . . TRBV29-1 TGCAGCGGGGGTAGCGGAGGGGCCTACGAGCAGTACTTC CSGGSGGAYEQYF
TRBJ1-3 . . TRBV7-2 TGTGCCAGCAGCTTATTCAACACGGTGGCTGGAAACACCATATATTTT CASSLFNTVAGNTIYF
TRBJ1-2 . . TRBV28 TGTGCCAGCAGTTTATTCAGCGAAACGGGGGGCTACACCTTC CASSLFSETGGYTF
TRBJ2-1 . . TRBV25-1 TGTGCCAGCAGTGCCACAGGGAAGGGAAATGAGCAGTTCTTC CASSATGKGNEQFF
TRBJ1-2 . . TRBV19 TGTGCCAGTAGTACTCCTGAGGCATTCACCTATGGCTACACCTTC CASSTPEAFTYGYTF